The next 30 T cell receptor beta chains were all read from a single sample in a study of blood T cell repertoires in COVID-19. Some clones are missing from TCRdb's copy, which holds only in-frame ones; the method was immunoSEQ multiplex PCR. The sample has 200,000 to 250,000 clones; 87% are singletons. Sequencing was carried out using PBMCs or T cells enriched from blood (not recorded which). The receptors were gathered from a man aged 18 to 30 with acute COVID-19.

This chain connects TRBV14 to TRBJ2-7; unclear D gene. CDR1 and CDR2 (germline): SGHDN, FVKESK. Trimming left V 0 bases short and J 3 bases short, with 9 bases between. CDR3 length: 14 amino acids. CDR3 region: CASSQDPILYEQYF. In DNA, the CDR3 is TGTGCCAGCAGCCAAGATCCCATACTCTACGAGCAGTACTTC.

The chain employs TRBV28 and TRBJ2-1, with D hard to call. Germline CDR1 reads MDHEN; CDR2 reads SYDVKM. V was shortened by 6 bases and J by 8 bases, with 17 bases between the two germline ends. This CDR3 is 14 amino acids long. The CDR3 reads CASSPRERWHEQFF. CDR3 DNA sequence: TGTGCCAGCAGCCCGCGAGAGAGGTGGCATGAGCAGTTCTTC.

The J gene is TRBJ2-5, the V gene TRBV9; D might be TRBD1 (6 bases). Germline CDR1 SGDLS, CDR2 YYNGEE. The V gene lost 3 bases and the J gene lost 3 bases, with 15 bases spanning the gap. The CDR3 extends over 15 amino acids. CDR3 DNA sequence: TGTGCCAGCAGCGCAGATGGGAACAGGGAAGAGACCCAGTACTTC. This translates into CASSADGNREETQYF.

This clone occurred once. The CDR3 nucleotides are TGTGCCAGCAGTGTGGCCTTTACAGATACGCAGTATTTT. This encodes CASSVAFTDTQYF. This sequence joins TRBV2 and TRBJ2-3, with no clear D. This CDR3 has 13 amino acids. The germline V and J ends were trimmed by 4 bases and 3 bases, with 8 bases remaining between them. Germline CDR1 and CDR2: SNHLY and FYNNEI.

V gene TRBV30 combines with J gene TRBJ2-5; TRBD1 matches at 9 bases. CDR3 length: 14 amino acids. Germline loops: CDR1 GTSNPN, CDR2 SVGIG (reference sequence). The trim removed 3 bases at V and 1 base at J, leaving 3 bases unmatched. The CDR3, as DNA: TGTGCCTGGAGACAGGGGGCCGTCCAAGAGACCCAGTACTTC. Its protein is CAWRQGAVQETQYF.

J is TRBJ2-2 and V is TRBV29-1, with D hard to call. The CDR3 runs 13 residues. CDR1 and CDR2 from the germline V gene are SQVTM and ANQGSEA. Trimming removed 2 bases from V and 8 bases from J, with 12 bases in between. The CDR3 bases are TGCAGCGTTGAATTCCGGGTTCAGGGGGAGCTGTTTTTT. Residues: CSVEFRVQGELFF.

The chain has TRBV11-1 and TRBJ1-5; D perhaps matches TRBD1 (6 bases). The CDR3 has 14 residues. The V end lost 5 bases, the J end lost 5 bases, and 13 bases lay between the germline ends. From germline, CDR1 is SGHAT and CDR2 FQDESV (reference sequence). This CDR3 reads CASSEGGFHQPQHF. DNA for the CDR3: TGTGCCAGCAGCGAAGGGGGATTCCATCAGCCCCAGCATTTT. Full variable domain (outside the CDR3, taken from reference TRBV11-1 and TRBJ1-5): EAEVAQSPRYKITEKSQAVAFWCDPISGHATLYWYRQILGQGPELLVQFQDESVVDDSQLPKDRFSAERLKGVDSTLKIQPAELGDSAMYLCASSEGGFHQPQHFGDGTRLSIL.

Only one count was recorded for this clone. This rearrangement joins TRBV14 to TRBJ2-7; unclear D gene. The CDR3 loop spans 14 amino acids. V was pared by 3 bases and J by 2 bases, with 11 bases between. Germline values: CDR1 SGHDN, CDR2 FVKESK. The CDR3 region has the DNA TGTGCCAGCAGCCACTTCGCGGAGACCTACGAGCAGTACTTC. Protein: CASSHFAETYEQYF.

The chain employs TRBV27 and TRBJ2-7; D is possibly TRBD1 (6 bases). V lost 4 bases, J lost 0 bases, and 13 bases lay in between. The CDR3 loop spans 15 amino acids. CDR1 MNHEY and CDR2 SMNVEV come from the germline V gene (reference sequence). The DNA for the CDR3 is TGTGCCAGCAGTTGGACAGCCCAAACCTCCTACGAGCAGTACTTC. It codes for CASSWTAQTSYEQYF.

A few counts support this clone. V usage is TRBV12-3 or TRBV12-4 and J usage is TRBJ1-1; a weak D match, TRBD1 (5 bases). CDR3 size: 12 residues. Trimming cost V 7 bases and J 7 bases, with 13 bases left between them. The DNA for the CDR3 is TGTGCCAGCAACCCTGGGGGGAATGAAGCTTTCTTT. It yields the protein CASNPGGNEAFF.

V usage is TRBV28 and J usage is TRBJ1-5; D possibly corresponds to TRBD1 (6 bases). The CDR3 is 12 amino acids. Germline V gene sequence: CDR1 MDHEN, CDR2 SYDVKM. Trimming removed 8 bases at V and 4 bases at J, with 9 bases between. The CDR3 DNA sequence: TGTGCCAGCCCCACAGGGAATCAGCCCCAGCATTTT. This translates into CASPTGNQPQHF. The full variable domain, with the rest looked up from reference TRBV28 and TRBJ1-5, is DVKVTQSSRYLVKRTGEKVFLECVQDMDHENMFWYRQDPGLGLRLIYFSYDVKMKEKGDIPEGYSVSREKKERFSLILESASTNQTSMYLCASPTGNQPQHFGDGTRLSIL.

The table lists this clone with a few counts. V usage is TRBV7-6 and J usage is TRBJ1-4; no firm D call. This CDR3 comprises 14 residues. The germline CDR1 and CDR2 sequences are SGHVS and FNYEAQ. Trimming took off 4 bases at V and 7 bases at J, with 13 bases between the two ends. Written as DNA, the CDR3 is TGTGCCAGCAGCTCCGTAGAGGGAAGTGAAAAACTGTTTTTT. Translated, it gives CASSSVEGSEKLFF.

This sequence joins TRBV11-2 and TRBJ2-3; 11 bases are a match to TRBD2. The V and J ends lost 5 bases and 1 base, in that order; junction bases with no gene match: 8. CDR3 length: 17 residues. CDR1 and CDR2 from the germline V gene are SGHAT and FQNNGV. CDR3: CASSPPGLAVGTDTQYF. CDR3 DNA: TGTGCCAGCAGCCCTCCGGGACTAGCGGTCGGCACAGATACGCAGTATTTT. Supplemented by reference TRBV11-2 and TRBJ2-3, the full variable domain reads EAGVAQSPRYKIIEKRQSVAFWCNPISGHATLYWYQQILGQGPKLLIQFQNNGVVDDSQLPKDRFSAERLKGVDSTLKIQPAKLEDSAVYLCASSPPGLAVGTDTQYFGPGTRLTVL.

This clone was seen a handful of times. CDR3: CASSLWDRKNTGELFF. The CDR3 DNA reads TGTGCCAGCAGTTTATGGGACAGGAAGAACACCGGGGAGCTGTTTTTT. The chain employs TRBV28 and TRBJ2-2; TRBD1 agrees at 7 bases. This CDR3 is 16 amino acids long. J was trimmed by 1 base and V by 0 bases; bases with no gene match: 2. Germline V gene data show CDR1 as MDHEN and CDR2 as SYDVKM.

The CDR3 region has the DNA TGTGCCAGCAGGGCGACTAAGGAAGAGACCCAGTACTTC. Protein product: CASRATKEETQYF. This chain connects TRBV27 to TRBJ2-5, with D perhaps matching TRBD2 (5 bases). The V end was cut by 6 bases, the J end by 3 bases, with 11 bases between. This CDR3 is 13 amino acids long. Germline CDR1 is MNHEY and CDR2 is SMNVEV (reference sequence).

This chain uses TRBV3-1 (or the pseudogene TRBV3-2) with TRBJ2-7, with TRBD2 matching 7 bases. V was clipped by 1 base and J by 6 bases; unmatched bases: 6. CDR3 size: 14 residues. CDR1 and CDR2 (germline): LGHDT, YNNKEL (reference sequence). The CDR3: CASSQGGGIVEQYF. The CDR3, as DNA: TGTGCCAGCAGCCAAGGGGGGGGAATCGTCGAGCAGTACTTC.

V is TRBV5-8 and J is TRBJ1-1; possible D gene TRBD1, 6 bases. The V gene's germline CDR1 is SGHTS and CDR2 YDEGEE. Trimming took off 2 bases at V and 8 bases at J, with 19 bases between the two ends. The CDR3 extends over 15 amino acids. The CDR3 here is CASSFGATGQGEAFF. CDR3 bases: TGTGCCAGCAGCTTTGGTGCTACGGGACAAGGCGAAGCTTTCTTT.

The V call is TRBV3-1 (or the pseudogene TRBV3-2), the J call TRBJ2-7, with 7 bases identical to TRBD1. Germline values: CDR1 LGHDT, CDR2 YNNKEL (reference sequence). V trimming: 1 base; J trimming: 2 bases; junction bases outside the gene matches: 8. The CDR3 has 16 amino acids. The CDR3 loop reads CASSQATGRKTYEQYF. CDR3 in DNA: TGTGCCAGCAGCCAAGCGACAGGGAGAAAGACCTACGAGCAGTACTTC.

V usage is TRBV6-2 or TRBV6-3 and J usage is TRBJ2-6, with D maybe TRBD1 (5 bases). V was shortened by 6 bases and J by 1 base, with 25 bases between the two germline ends. The CDR3 totals 20 residues. Germline V gives CDR1 MNHEY, CDR2 SVGEGT. The CDR3 loop reads CASSYNYQGATPSGANVLTF. The DNA for the CDR3 is TGTGCCAGCAGCTATAATTATCAGGGTGCTACGCCATCTGGGGCCAACGTCCTGACTTTC.

The rearrangement uses TRBV24-1 and TRBJ2-3, with D perhaps matching TRBD2 (6 bases). Trimming left V 5 bases short and J 8 bases short, with 19 bases between. The CDR3 runs to 15 residues. Germline V gene data show CDR1 as KGHDR and CDR2 as SFDVKD. In DNA form, the CDR3 reads TGTGCCACCAGTGGAGCCGGGACCGCGGAGGGTACGCAGTATTTT. Translation: CATSGAGTAEGTQYF.

V is TRBV6-2 or TRBV6-3 and J is TRBJ2-2; 13 bases line up with TRBD2. The length of the CDR3 is 17 residues. Per the germline V gene, CDR1 is MNHEY and CDR2 is SVGEGT. The ends lost 4 bases at V and 2 bases at J; junction bases unmatched: 4. The CDR3 loop is CASSLGLAGSNTGELFF. CDR3 coding DNA: TGTGCCAGCAGTTTGGGACTAGCGGGATCAAACACCGGGGAGCTGTTTTTT.

This chain uses TRBV6-5 with TRBJ2-6; D not certain. Per the germline V gene, CDR1 is MNHEY and CDR2 is SVGAGI. V lost 8 bases and J lost 0, with 5 bases in between. The CDR3 consists of 13 residues. The CDR3 loop reads CASLSSGANVLTF. CDR3 nucleotide sequence: TGTGCCAGCCTTAGCTCTGGGGCCAACGTCCTGACTTTC.

The V gene is TRBV29-1, the J gene TRBJ2-7; D is unresolved. V was clipped by 3 bases and J by 1 base, with 10 bases between them. Per germline, CDR1 SQVTM and CDR2 ANQGSEA. This CDR3 comprises 13 residues. The CDR3 sequence is CSVDSGSSYEQYF. CDR3 sequence (DNA): TGCAGCGTTGATTCAGGTTCGTCCTACGAGCAGTACTTC.

The chain employs TRBV4-3 and TRBJ1-2; D may be TRBD1 (6 bases). Per the germline V gene, CDR1 is LGHNA and CDR2 is YSLEER. The CDR3 consists of 14 residues. Trimming pared 0 bases from V and 6 bases from J, leaving 11 bases between. The chain's CDR3 is CASSQDNRVNGYTF. The CDR3 DNA is TGCGCCAGCAGCCAAGATAACAGGGTAAATGGCTACACCTTC.

V and J are TRBV30 and TRBJ2-7; possible D gene TRBD2, 5 bases. Trimming took 3 bases from V and 3 from J, leaving 6 bases between them. This CDR3 is 11 amino acids long. CDR1 and CDR2 from the germline V gene are GTSNPN and SVGIG (reference sequence). The CDR3 reads CAWRLGYEQYF. In DNA form, the CDR3 reads TGTGCCTGGAGACTAGGCTACGAGCAGTACTTC.

The chain employs TRBV7-9 and TRBJ2-3, with 7 positions matching TRBD1. The CDR3 runs to 18 residues. The germline CDR1 and CDR2 sequences are SEHNR and FQNEAQ (reference sequence). Germline trimming cut 7 bases from V and 1 base from J; bases unmatched to any gene: 17. The CDR3 sequence: CASNPPGPRGKGTDTQYF. CDR3 coding DNA: TGTGCCAGCAACCCTCCAGGCCCCAGGGGGAAGGGCACAGATACGCAGTATTTT. The full variable domain, in which reference TRBV7-9 and TRBJ2-3 provide the parts outside the CDR3, is DTGVSQNPRHKITKRGQNVTFRCDPISEHNRLYWYRQTLGQGPEFLTYFQNEAQLEKSRLLSDRFSAERPKGSFSTLEIQRTEQGDSAMYLCASNPPGPRGKGTDTQYFGPGTRLTVL.

The chain employs TRBV3-1 (or the pseudogene TRBV3-2) and TRBJ2-7; D gene ambiguous. The germline V gene encodes CDR1 LGHDT and CDR2 YNNKEL (reference sequence). The CDR3 contains 14 residues. V dropped 1 base and J dropped 5 bases, with 12 bases sitting between them. CDR3 sequence (DNA): TGTGCCAGCAGCCAAGTACCGGGTCTCAACGAGCAGTACTTC. Translating it yields CASSQVPGLNEQYF.

CDR3 sequence (DNA): TGTGCCAGCACCGGACTAGCGACCCAAGAGACCCAGTACTTC. Its translation is CASTGLATQETQYF. The J gene is TRBJ2-5, the V gene TRBV27, with 9 bases identical to TRBD2. J lost 1 base, V lost 7 bases, and 4 bases had no gene match. The CDR3 loop spans 14 amino acids. From germline, CDR1 is MNHEY and CDR2 SMNVEV (reference sequence).

The gene calls are TRBV4-1 and TRBJ2-4; the match to TRBD1 covers 7 bases. The CDR3 is made up of 18 amino acids. The J segment lost 1 base and the V segment lost 3 bases, leaving 12 bases of the junction unmatched. Per germline, CDR1 MGHRA and CDR2 YSYEKL. CDR3 sequence (DNA): TGCGCCAGCAGCCACGGACGACAGGGATCCCCGGCCAAAAACATTCAGTACTTC. Translating gives CASSHGRQGSPAKNIQYF.

DNA of the CDR3: TGTGCCAGCAGCCAATCCCAAGTCGCGCTTCCGGGCTATGGCTACACCTTC. It yields the protein CASSQSQVALPGYGYTF. The chain combines TRBV14 with TRBJ1-2; the D is unclear. Trimming removed 2 bases from V and 4 bases from J, with 20 bases in between. Germline V gene lookup returns CDR1 SGHDN and CDR2 FVKESK. This CDR3 has 17 amino acids.